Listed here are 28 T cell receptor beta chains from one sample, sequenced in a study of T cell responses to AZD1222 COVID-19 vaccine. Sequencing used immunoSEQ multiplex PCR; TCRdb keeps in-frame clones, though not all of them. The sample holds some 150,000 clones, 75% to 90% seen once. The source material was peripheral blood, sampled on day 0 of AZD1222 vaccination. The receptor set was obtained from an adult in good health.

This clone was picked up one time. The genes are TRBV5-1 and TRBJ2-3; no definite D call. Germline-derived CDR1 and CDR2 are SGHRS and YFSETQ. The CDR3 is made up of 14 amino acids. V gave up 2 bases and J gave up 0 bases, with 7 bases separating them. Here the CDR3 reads CASSFGQSTDTQYF. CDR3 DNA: TGCGCCAGCAGCTTCGGCCAGAGCACAGATACGCAGTATTTT.

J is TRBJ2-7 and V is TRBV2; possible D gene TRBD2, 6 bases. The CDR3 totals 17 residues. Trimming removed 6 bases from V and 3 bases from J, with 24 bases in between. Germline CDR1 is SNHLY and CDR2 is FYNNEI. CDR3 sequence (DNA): TGTGCCAGCAGCGCTTCCGGGACTCTCGACAGAGGCTACGAGCAGTACTTC. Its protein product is CASSASGTLDRGYEQYF.

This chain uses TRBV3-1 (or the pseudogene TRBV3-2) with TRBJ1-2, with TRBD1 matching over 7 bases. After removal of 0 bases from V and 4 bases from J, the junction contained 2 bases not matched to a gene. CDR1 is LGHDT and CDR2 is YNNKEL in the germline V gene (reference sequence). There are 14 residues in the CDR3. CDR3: CASSQDQGVYGYTF. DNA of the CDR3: TGTGCCAGCAGCCAAGATCAGGGGGTCTATGGCTACACCTTC.

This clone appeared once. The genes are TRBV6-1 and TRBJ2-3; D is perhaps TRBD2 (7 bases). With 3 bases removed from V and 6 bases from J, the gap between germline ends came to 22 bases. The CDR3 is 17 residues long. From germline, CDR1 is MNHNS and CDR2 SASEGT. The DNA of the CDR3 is TGTGCCAGCAGTGAGAATGGAGGTGGGGGGGGCGCCGATACGCAGTATTTT. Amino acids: CASSENGGGGGADTQYF.

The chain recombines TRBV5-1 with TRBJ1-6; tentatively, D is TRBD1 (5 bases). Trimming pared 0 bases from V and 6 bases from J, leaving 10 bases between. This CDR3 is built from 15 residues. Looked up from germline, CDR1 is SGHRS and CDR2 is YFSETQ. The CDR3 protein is CASSLADSANSPLHF. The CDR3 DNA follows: TGCGCCAGCAGCTTGGCCGACAGCGCTAATTCACCCCTCCACTTT.

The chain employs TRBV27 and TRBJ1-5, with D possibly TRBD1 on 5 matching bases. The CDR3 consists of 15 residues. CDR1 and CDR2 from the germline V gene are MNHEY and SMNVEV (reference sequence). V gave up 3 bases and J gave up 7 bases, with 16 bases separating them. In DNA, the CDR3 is TGTGCCAGCAGTTTCCTGGGGGGAGGGTTACAGCCCCAGCATTTT. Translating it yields CASSFLGGGLQPQHF.

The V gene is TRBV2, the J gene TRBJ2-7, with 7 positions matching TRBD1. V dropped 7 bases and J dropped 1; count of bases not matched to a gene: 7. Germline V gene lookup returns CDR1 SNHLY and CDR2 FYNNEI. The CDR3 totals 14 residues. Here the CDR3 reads CASIDRVFSYEQYF. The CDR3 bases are TGTGCCAGCATTGACAGGGTTTTTTCCTACGAGCAGTACTTC.

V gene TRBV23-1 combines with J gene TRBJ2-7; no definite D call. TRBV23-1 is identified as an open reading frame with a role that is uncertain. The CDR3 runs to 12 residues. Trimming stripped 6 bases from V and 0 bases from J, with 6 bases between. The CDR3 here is CASRGLSYEQYF. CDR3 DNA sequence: TGCGCCAGCAGAGGGCTCTCCTACGAGCAGTACTTC.

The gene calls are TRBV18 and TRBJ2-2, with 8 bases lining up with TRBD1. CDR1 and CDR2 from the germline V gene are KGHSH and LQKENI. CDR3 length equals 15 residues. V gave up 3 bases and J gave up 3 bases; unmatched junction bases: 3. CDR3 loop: CASSPTGVYTGELFF. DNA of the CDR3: TGTGCCAGCTCACCGACAGGGGTGTACACCGGGGAGCTGTTTTTT.

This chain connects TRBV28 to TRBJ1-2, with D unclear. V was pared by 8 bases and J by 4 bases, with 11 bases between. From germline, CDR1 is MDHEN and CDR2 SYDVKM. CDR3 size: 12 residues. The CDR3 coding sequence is TGTGCCAGCGGCCGGACGGGCTATGGCTACACCTTC. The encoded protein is CASGRTGYGYTF.

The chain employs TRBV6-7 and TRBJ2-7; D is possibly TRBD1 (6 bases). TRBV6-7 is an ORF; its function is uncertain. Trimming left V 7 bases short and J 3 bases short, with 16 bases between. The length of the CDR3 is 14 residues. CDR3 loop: CASNQGPGLYEQYF. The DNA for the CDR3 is TGTGCCAGCAACCAGGGGCCCGGACTCTACGAGCAGTACTTC.

For the CDR3, the DNA is TGTGCCTGGAGTGCACCGGACAGGGAGAGGGGCGGCTACACCTTC. It is translated as CAWSAPDRERGGYTF. V gene TRBV30 combines with J gene TRBJ1-2; 8 bases fit TRBD1. This CDR3 spans 15 amino acids. Trimming at V came to 1 base and at J to 8 bases, leaving 12 bases not matched to a gene. Per the germline V gene, CDR1 is GTSNPN and CDR2 is SVGIG (reference sequence).

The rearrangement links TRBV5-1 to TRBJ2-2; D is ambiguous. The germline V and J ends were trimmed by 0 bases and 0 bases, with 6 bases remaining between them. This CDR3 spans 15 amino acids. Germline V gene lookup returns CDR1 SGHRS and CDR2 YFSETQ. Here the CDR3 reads CASSLDVSNTGELFF. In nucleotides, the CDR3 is TGCGCCAGCAGCTTGGACGTTTCGAACACCGGGGAGCTGTTTTTT.

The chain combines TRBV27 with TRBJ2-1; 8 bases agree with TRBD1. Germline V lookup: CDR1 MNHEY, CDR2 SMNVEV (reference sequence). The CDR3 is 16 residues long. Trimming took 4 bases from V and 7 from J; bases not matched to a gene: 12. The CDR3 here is CASSSGPDRASNEQFF. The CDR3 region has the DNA TGTGCCAGCAGTTCAGGCCCGGACAGGGCTTCGAATGAGCAGTTCTTC.

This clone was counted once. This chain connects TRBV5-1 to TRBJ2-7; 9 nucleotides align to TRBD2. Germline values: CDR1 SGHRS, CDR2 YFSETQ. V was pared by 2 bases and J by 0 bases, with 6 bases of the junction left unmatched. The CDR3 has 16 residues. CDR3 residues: CASSFVAGVGSYEQYF. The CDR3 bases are TGCGCCAGCAGCTTCGTAGCGGGAGTGGGCTCCTACGAGCAGTACTTC.

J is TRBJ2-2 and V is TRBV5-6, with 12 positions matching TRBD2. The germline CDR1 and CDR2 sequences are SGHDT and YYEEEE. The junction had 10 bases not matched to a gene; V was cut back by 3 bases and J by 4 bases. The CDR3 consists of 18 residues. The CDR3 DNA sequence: TGTGCCAGCAGCTGGGTTCTAGCGGGGGGGTATGGCACCGGGGAGCTGTTTTTT. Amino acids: CASSWVLAGGYGTGELFF.

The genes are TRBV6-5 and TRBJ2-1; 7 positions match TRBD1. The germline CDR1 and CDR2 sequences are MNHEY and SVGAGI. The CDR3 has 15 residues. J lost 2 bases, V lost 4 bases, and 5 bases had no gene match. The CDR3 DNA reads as TGTGCCAGCAGTTTCGGGACAGAGGCCTACAATGAGCAGTTCTTC. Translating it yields CASSFGTEAYNEQFF.

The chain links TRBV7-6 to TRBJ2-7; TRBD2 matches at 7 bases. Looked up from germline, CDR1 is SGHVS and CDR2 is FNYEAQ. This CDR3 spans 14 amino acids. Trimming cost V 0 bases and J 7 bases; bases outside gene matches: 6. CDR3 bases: TGTGCCAGCAGCTTAGCGCGGGGGACCTCAGAGCAGTACTTC. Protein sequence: CASSLARGTSEQYF.

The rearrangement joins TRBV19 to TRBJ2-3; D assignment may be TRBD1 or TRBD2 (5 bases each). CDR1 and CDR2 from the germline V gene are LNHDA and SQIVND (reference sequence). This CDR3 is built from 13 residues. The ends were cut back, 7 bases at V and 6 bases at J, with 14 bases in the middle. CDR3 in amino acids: CASTRGDFDTQYF. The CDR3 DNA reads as TGTGCCAGTACTAGAGGGGATTTTGATACGCAGTATTTT.

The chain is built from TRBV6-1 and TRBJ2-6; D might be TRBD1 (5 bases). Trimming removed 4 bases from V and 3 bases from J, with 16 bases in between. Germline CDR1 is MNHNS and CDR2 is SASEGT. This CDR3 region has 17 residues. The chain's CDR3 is CASSVVRVIRGANVLTF. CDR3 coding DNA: TGTGCCAGCAGTGTCGTCAGGGTCATACGTGGGGCCAACGTCCTGACTTTC.

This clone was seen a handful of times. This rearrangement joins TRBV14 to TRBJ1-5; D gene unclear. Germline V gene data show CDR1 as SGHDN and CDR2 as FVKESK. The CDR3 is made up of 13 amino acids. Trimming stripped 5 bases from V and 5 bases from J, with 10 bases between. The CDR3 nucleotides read TGTGCCAGCAGCGAATATATCGATCAGCCCCAGCATTTT. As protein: CASSEYIDQPQHF.

The CDR3 DNA follows: TGTGCCAGCAGCCAGGTTACCGGGACAGGGTCTGAAAAACTGTTTTTT. This codes for CASSQVTGTGSEKLFF. V is TRBV14 and J is TRBJ1-4; 9 nucleotides match TRBD1. After removal of 3 bases from V and 7 bases from J, the junction contained 9 bases not matched to a gene. The CDR3 consists of 16 residues. Germline V gene data show CDR1 as SGHDN and CDR2 as FVKESK.

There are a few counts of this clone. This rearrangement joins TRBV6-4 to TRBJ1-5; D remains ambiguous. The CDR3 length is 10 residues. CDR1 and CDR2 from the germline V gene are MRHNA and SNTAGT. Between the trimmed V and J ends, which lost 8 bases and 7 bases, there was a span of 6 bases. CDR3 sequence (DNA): TGTGCCAGCGATGGACAGCCCCAGCATTTT. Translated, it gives CASDGQPQHF.

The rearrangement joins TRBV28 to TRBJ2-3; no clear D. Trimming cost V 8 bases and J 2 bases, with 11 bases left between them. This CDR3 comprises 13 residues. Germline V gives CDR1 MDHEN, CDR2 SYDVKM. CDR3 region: CASGWASTDTQYF. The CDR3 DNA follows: TGTGCCAGCGGTTGGGCCTCCACAGATACGCAGTATTTT.

Written as DNA, the CDR3 is TGTGCCAGCAGCCTTTCCCTCAGCGGCGAGCAGTACTTC. Its protein product is CASSLSLSGEQYF. The gene calls are TRBV7-6 and TRBJ2-7, with a possible D match to TRBD2 (5 bases). The V gene lost 5 bases and the J gene lost 6 bases, with 14 bases spanning the gap. CDR1 is SGHVS, CDR2 FNYEAQ, per germline. The CDR3 spans 13 residues.

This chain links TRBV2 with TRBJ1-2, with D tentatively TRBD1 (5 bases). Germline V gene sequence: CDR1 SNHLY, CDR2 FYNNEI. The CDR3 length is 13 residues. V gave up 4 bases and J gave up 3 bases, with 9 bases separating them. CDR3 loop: CASSGGGYYGYTF. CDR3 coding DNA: TGTGCCAGCAGTGGGGGCGGGTACTATGGCTACACCTTC. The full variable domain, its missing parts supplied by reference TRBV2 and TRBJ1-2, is EPEVTQTPSHQVTQMGQEVILRCVPISNHLYFYWYRQILGQKVEFLVSFYNNEISEKSEIFDDQFSVERPDGSNFTLKIRSTKLEDSAMYFCASSGGGYYGYTFGSGTRLTVV.

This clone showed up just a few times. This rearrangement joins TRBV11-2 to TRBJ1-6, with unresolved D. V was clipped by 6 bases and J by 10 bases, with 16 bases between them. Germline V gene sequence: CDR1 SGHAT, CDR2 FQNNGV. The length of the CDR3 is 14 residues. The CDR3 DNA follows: TGTGCCAGCAGATCTCTACAGAGCGGCTCACCCCTCCACTTT. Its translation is CASRSLQSGSPLHF. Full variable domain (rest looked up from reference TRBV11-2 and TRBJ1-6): EAGVAQSPRYKIIEKRQSVAFWCNPISGHATLYWYQQILGQGPKLLIQFQNNGVVDDSQLPKDRFSAERLKGVDSTLKIQPAKLEDSAVYLCASRSLQSGSPLHFGNGTRLTVT.

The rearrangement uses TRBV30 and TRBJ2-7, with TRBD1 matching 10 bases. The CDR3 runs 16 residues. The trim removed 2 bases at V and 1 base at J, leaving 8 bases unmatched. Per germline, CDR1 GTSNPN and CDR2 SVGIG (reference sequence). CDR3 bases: TGTGCCTGGAGTCAAATCCGGGACAGGGGTTCCTACGAGCAGTACTTC. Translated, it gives CAWSQIRDRGSYEQYF.